These T cell receptor beta chains were read from a single sample in a study of T cells in localized non-small cell lung cancer. Clones were read by immunoSEQ multiplex PCR, and TCRdb kept only the in-frame ones, dropping some. The top ten clones hold 3.5% to 5% of a sample with about 26,000 clones, more than 75% of them seen once. This specimen was peripheral blood, taken before any cancer treatment. The receptors stem from a woman aged 35-75 years with stage I lung adenocarcinoma. The conserved cysteine and the conserved F or W are not part of the CDR3 here. Clone size is stated in some rows and not others, as once, few, many or a class when expanded.

clone size	J gene	V gene	CDR3 protein
.	TRBJ2-7	TRBV20-1	YGTNYEQY
.	TRBJ1-1	TRBV7-6	ASSLGGGWTEAF
.	TRBJ2-6	TRBV9	ASSTGSSGANVLT
.	TRBJ1-1	TRBV7-6	ASSLDGPYTEAF
.	TRBJ1-1	TRBV11-2	ASSLVGGNTEAF
.	TRBJ1-5	TRBV18	ASSPLGAGNQPQH
.	TRBJ2-6	TRBV19	ASSIMVGDGGANVLT
.	TRBJ1-5	TRBV7-2	ASSRDRGYQPQH
.	TRBJ2-7	TRBV7-3	ASSAPLKDRGSYEQY
.	TRBJ1-4	TRBV11-2	ASSLGQIATNEKLF
.	TRBJ2-5	TRBV12-5	ASGLSDDQY
.	TRBJ1-4	TRBV5-6	ASSLEGPLGEKLF
.	TRBJ2-7	TRBV28	ASSLAYEQY
few	TRBJ1-6	TRBV7-2	ASSLAGPSSYNSPLH
once	TRBJ1-4	TRBV5-1	ASSPGTAATNEKLF
.	TRBJ2-7	TRBV7-6	ASSLGTSGEPYEQY
medium-sized	TRBJ1-2	TRBV29-1	SAWASGYT
.	TRBJ2-6	TRBV19	ASSIPRGAGANVLT
.	TRBJ2-3	TRBV10-3	AIRTDSTDTQY
.	TRBJ1-3	TRBV30	AWSSIGGAGNTIY
.	TRBJ2-7	TRBV9	ASSRNRGGVSEEQY
few	TRBJ1-1	TRBV12-2	ASRSPETGGEWNTEAF
.	TRBJ2-1	TRBV11-2	ASSLEVGGNTF
.	TRBJ1-2	TRBV4-1	ASSPDGSVYGYT
once	TRBJ1-1	TRBV5-4	ASSLGGTGEAF
.	TRBJ2-7	TRBV11-2	ASSLVAGGQEQY
.	TRBJ1-5	TRBV18	ASSPGEHQPQH
.	TRBJ2-2	TRBV15	ATSPRQENTGELF
few	TRBJ1-6	TRBV7-9	ASSLPGQGAGSNSPLH
.	TRBJ2-3	TRBV6-5	ASRLGLGDTQY
.	TRBJ1-3	TRBV18	ASSPAEAGGNTIY
once	TRBJ1-3	TRBV6-5	ASRPGQGNTIY
.	TRBJ2-3	TRBV18	ASSLWGDTQY
.	TRBJ2-5	TRBV5-6	ASNLGGPPLGETQY
.	TRBJ2-3	TRBV6-4	ASSDKGQRGGDTDTQY
.	TRBJ1-5	TRBV7-2	ASSLVGTAYSNQPQH
.	TRBJ1-2	TRBV9	ASSVAAGDKGYT
.	TRBJ2-3	TRBV7-8	ASSPDLGGTYTDTQY
.	TRBJ1-6	TRBV5-8	ASSFRTGANSPLH
.	TRBJ2-3	TRBV7-6	ASSLAGLKADTQY
.	TRBJ2-2	TRBV9	ASSGTVATGELF
.	TRBJ1-1	TRBV7-6	ASSLDRGGTEAF
.	TRBJ2-5	TRBV7-9	ASSLDETGGGETQY
.	TRBJ1-5	TRBV15	ATSRGTGSNQPQH
.	TRBJ2-2	TRBV19	ASSIPPGGAGELF
.	TRBJ1-1	TRBV7-8	ASSLAGGNTEAF
.	TRBJ1-2	TRBV9	ASSGGGQQGSSLGYT
.	TRBJ2-3	TRBV7-2	ASSLDRGADTQY